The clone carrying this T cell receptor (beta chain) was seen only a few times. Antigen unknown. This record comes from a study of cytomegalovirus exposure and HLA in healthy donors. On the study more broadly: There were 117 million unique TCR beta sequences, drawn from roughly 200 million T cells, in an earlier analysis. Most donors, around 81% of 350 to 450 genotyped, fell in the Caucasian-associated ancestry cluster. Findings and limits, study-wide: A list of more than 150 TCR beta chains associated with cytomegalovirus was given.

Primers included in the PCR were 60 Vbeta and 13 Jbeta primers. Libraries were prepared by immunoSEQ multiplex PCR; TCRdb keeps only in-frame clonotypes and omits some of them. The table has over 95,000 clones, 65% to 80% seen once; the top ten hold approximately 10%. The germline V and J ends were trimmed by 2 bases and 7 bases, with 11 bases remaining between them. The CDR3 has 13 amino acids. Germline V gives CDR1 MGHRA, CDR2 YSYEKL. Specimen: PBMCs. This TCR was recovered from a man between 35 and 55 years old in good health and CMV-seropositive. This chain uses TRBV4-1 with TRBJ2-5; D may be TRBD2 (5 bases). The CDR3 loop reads CASSQPEGVTQYF. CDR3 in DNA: TGCGCCAGCAGCCAACCCGAGGGAGTGACCCAGTACTTC.